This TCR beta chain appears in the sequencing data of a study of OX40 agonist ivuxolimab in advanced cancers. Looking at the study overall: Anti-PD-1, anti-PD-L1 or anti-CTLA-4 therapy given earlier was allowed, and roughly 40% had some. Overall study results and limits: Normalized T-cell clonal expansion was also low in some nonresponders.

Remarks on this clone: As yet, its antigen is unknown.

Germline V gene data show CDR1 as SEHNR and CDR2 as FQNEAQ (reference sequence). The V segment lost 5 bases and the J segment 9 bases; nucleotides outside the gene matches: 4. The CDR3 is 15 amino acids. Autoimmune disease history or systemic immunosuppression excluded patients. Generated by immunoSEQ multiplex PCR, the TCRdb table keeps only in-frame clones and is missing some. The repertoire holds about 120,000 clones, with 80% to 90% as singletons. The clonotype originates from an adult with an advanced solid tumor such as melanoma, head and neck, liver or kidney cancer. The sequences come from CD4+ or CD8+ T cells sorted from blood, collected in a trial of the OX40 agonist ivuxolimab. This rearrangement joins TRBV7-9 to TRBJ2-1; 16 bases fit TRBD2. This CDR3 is CASSPGLAGGREQFF. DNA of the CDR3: TGTGCCAGCAGCCCGGGACTAGCGGGGGGGCGTGAGCAGTTCTTC.